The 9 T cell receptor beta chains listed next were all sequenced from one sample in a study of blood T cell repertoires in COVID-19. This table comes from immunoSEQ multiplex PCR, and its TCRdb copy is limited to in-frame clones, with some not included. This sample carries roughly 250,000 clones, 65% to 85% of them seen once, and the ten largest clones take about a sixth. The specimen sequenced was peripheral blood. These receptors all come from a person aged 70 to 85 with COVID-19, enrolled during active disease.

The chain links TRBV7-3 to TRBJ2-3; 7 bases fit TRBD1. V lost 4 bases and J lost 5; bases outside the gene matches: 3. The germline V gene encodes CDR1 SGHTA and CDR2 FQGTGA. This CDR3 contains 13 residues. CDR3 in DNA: TGTGCCAGCAGCTGGTCAGGGGGAGATACGCAGTATTTT. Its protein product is CASSWSGGDTQYF.

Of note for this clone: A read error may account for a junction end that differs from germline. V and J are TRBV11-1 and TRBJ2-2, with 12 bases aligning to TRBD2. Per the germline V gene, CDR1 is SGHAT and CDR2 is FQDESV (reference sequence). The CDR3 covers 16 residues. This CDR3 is CASSLAGGPTTGELFF. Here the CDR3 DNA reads TGTGCCAGCAGCCTAGCGGGGGGGCCTACCACCGGGGAGCTGTTTTTT. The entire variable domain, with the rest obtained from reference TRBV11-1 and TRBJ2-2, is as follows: EAEVAQSPRYKITEKSQAVAFWCDPISGHATLYWYRQILGQGPELLVQFQDESVVDDSQLPKDRFSAERLKGVDSTLKIQPAELGDSAMYLCASSLAGGPTTGELFFGEGSRLTVL.

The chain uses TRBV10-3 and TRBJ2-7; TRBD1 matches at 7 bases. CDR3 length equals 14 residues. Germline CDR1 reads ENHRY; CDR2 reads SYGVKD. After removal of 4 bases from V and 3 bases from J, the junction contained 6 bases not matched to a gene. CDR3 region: CAISGQGKFYEQYF. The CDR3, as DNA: TGTGCCATCAGTGGACAGGGTAAATTCTACGAGCAGTACTTC.

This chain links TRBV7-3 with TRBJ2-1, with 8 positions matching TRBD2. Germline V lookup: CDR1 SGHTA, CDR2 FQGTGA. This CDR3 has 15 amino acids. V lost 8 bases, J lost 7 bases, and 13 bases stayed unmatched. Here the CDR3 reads CASSNTGGVGNEQFF. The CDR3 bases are TGTGCCAGCTCGAACACCGGGGGGGTCGGAAATGAGCAGTTCTTC.

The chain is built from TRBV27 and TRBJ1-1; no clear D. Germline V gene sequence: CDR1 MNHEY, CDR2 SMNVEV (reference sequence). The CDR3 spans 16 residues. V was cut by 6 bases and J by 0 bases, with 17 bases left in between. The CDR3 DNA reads TGTGCCAGCAGGACCGAAGCATGGGCTATGAACACTGAAGCTTTCTTT. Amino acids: CASRTEAWAMNTEAFF.

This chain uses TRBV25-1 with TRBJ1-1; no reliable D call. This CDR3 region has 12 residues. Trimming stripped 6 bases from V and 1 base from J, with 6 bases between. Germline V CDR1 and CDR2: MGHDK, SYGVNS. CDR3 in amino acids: CASRRTNTEAFF. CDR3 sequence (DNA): TGTGCCAGCAGGAGAACGAACACTGAAGCTTTCTTT.

This chain's CDR3 is CASSLVTGGIEAFF. In DNA, the CDR3 is TGCGCCAGCAGCTTGGTAACAGGGGGTATTGAAGCTTTCTTT. V and J are TRBV5-1 and TRBJ1-1; 8 bases line up with TRBD1. CDR1 SGHRS and CDR2 YFSETQ come from the germline V gene. This CDR3 has 14 amino acids. Trimming removed 0 bases from V and 7 bases from J; junction bases left unmatched: 5.

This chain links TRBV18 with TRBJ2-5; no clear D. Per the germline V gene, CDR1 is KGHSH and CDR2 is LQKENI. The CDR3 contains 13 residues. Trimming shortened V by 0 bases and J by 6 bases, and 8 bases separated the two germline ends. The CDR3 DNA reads TGTGCCAGCTCACCACCTCGCCAGAAGACCCAGTACTTC. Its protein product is CASSPPRQKTQYF.

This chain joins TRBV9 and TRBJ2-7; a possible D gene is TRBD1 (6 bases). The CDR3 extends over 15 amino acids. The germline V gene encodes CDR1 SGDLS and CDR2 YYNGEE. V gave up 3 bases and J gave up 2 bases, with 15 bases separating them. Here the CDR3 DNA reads TGTGCCAGCAGCGCGACCCCCACAGGGCCCTACGAGCAGTACTTC. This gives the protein CASSATPTGPYEQYF.